A selection of T cell receptor beta chains follows, all from one sample in a study of cytomegalovirus exposure and HLA in healthy donors. The repertoire was sequenced with immunoSEQ multiplex PCR; TCRdb's copy has only in-frame clones and lacks some. Of approximately 150,000 clones in the sample, 73% were seen once. Sequenced: PBMCs. All receptors derive from a woman in her late teens or twenties in good health and CMV-seronegative. Both conserved end residues are part of each CDR3. The D gene is left open where the match is weak. Rows give clone size only sometimes, using once, few, many, or a class for an expanded clone.

cdr3_aa,cdr3_length,d_call,clone_size,v_call
CASSHFHRESKLFF,14,NA,NA,TRBV7-9
CASSLNFQNSRLAGPYYEQYF,21,TRBD2,NA,TRBV27
CSVERGGTDTQYF,13,TRBD2,NA,TRBV29-1
CASSLRGRALDTQYF,15,TRBD2,once,TRBV7-8
CASRSGTSGYNEQFF,15,TRBD2,few,TRBV6-5
CASSLFGTATEAFF,14,TRBD1,few,TRBV7-9
CASSPLGLAGGSSGANVLTF,20,TRBD2,few,TRBV18
CASSRDRRNPGNTEAFF,17,TRBD1,NA,TRBV7-3
CASSLTAISYNEQFF,15,NA,few,TRBV6-5
CASSLSPITEAFF,13,NA,NA,TRBV27
CASSAAAGVVSEQFF,15,TRBD2,few,TRBV6-5
CASSPGTGVGYTF,13,TRBD1,NA,TRBV5-4
CSSSLQSGGPNEQFF,15,TRBD2,NA,TRBV7-9
CASSVGGEEQYF,12,NA,few,TRBV9
CASSLEYRVHDEQFF,15,NA,NA,TRBV7-2
CASSPGQSHEQFF,13,NA,NA,TRBV6-5
CASSGPGQGTDTQYF,15,TRBD1,NA,TRBV7-6
CASGQSGTAKKETQYF,16,TRBD1,NA,TRBV14
CATSRRDSPGELFF,14,NA,few,TRBV15
CASRRAGAYGYTF,13,NA,NA,TRBV11-2
CASSLAEGGKEAFF,14,NA,NA,TRBV5-1
CASSWALTSGMETQYF,16,TRBD2,NA,TRBV5-1